This T cell receptor (beta chain) stems from a study of vaccination and CD4 T cells after COVID-19. Study background: There were six male and four female convalescents, and two of them were Hispanic. Drawing of post-COVID samples took place a median roughly 97 days after diagnosis (range 35 to 161). Cells were stimulated with overlapping spike peptide pools from SARS-CoV-2, HCoV-NL63, HCoV-OC43 and HCoV-229E.

This clonotype appeared a few times. Its antigen is not known. The Oncomine TCR Beta short-read assay sequenced DNA from cultured CD4+ T cells. TCRdb re-derived calls from the PCR reads in MiXCR, one entry per CDR3 protein. The sample shows 15,000 to 16,000 distinct CDR3 sequences, around 72% of them seen only once. Treatment here: roughly nine-day PBMC culture with coronavirus spike peptide pools or control peptides (ViraFEST assay). Following expansion of antigen-specific T cells with peptide pools, ViraFEST then sequenced TCRs. Germline-derived CDR1 and CDR2 are DFQATT and SNEGSKA (reference sequence). This CDR3 spans 15 amino acids. V was shortened by 3 bases and J by 4 bases, with 18 bases between the two germline ends.

Sequencing used CD4+ T cells from blood, cultured in vitro. The sequence was collected from a human donor who had recovered from COVID-19. The chain links TRBV20-1 to TRBJ1-2; no clear D. The CDR3 here is CSASLRPSVSYGYTF. The CDR3, as DNA: TGCAGTGCTAGTCTCCGACCGTCCGTCAGCTATGGCTACACCTTC.